The text below deals with one TCR beta chain. This sample was taken from a study of T cells after yellow fever vaccination. Deletions cut 4 bases from V and 5 bases from J, with 6 bases between. Looked up from germline, CDR1 is SGHRS and CDR2 is YFSETQ. There are 11 residues in the CDR3. Via MiXCR, TCRdb re-called the 5' RACE reads, giving one row per CDR3 protein. The sample includes 500,000 to 650,000 distinct CDR3 sequences, around 17% of them seen just once. The clonotype was recovered from a man aged 18 to 35 who received the YFV17D yellow fever vaccine. Sequenced material: PBMCs, taken around 5 days after the first yellow fever vaccination. This chain links TRBV5-1 with TRBJ1-2; no reliable D call. Here the CDR3 reads CASSDGYGYTF. The CDR3 bases are TGCGCCAGCAGCGACGGGTATGGCTACACCTTC.